The clone carrying this T cell receptor (beta chain) showed up just a few times. What it binds is unknown. Sequencing used immunoSEQ multiplex PCR; TCRdb keeps in-frame clones, though not all of them. The table records about 400,000 clones, around 82% of them present only once. These data belong to a study of Ad26.COV2.S vaccination and SARS-CoV-2 variants. Across the whole study: Intramuscular Ad26.COV2.S at 5x10^10 or 1x10^11 viral particles. Study-wide results and limits: Breadth and depth estimates from TCRs may understate total T cell responses.

V was clipped by 5 bases and J by 11 bases; unmatched bases: 14. Germline V CDR1 and CDR2: LNHDA, SQIVND (reference sequence). This CDR3 is built from 14 residues. Treatment defined: roughly 20 received Ad26.COV2.S at low or high dose, single or two shots; 5 received placebo; per-sample allocation not given. Sampling took place 63 days after the first vaccine or placebo injection. This person who donated was an adult of 18-55 years in Boston. The TCR comes from a person aged 18-65 years who received the Ad26.COV2.S COVID-19 vaccine or a placebo. The chain combines TRBV19 with TRBJ1-1, with 7 bases lining up with TRBD1. Sequencing used peripheral blood, obtained in a trial of Ad26.COV2.S vaccine versus placebo. This CDR3 reads CASSEDRTTETAFF. CDR3 nucleotides: TGTGCCAGTAGTGAGGACAGGACCACGGAGACGGCTTTCTTT.